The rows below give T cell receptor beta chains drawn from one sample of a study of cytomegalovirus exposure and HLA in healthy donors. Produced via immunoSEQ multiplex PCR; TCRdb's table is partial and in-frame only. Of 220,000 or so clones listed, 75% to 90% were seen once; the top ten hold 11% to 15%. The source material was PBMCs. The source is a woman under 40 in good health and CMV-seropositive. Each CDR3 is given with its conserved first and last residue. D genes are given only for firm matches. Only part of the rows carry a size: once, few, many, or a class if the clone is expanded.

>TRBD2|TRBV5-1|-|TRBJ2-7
TGCGCCAGCAGCTTTCGAGCGGGAGCCCACTACGAGCAGTACTTC
CASSFRAGAHYEQYF
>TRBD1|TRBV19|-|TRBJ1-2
TGTGCCAGTAGTCCCCCGGGACAGGGAAACTATGGCTACACCTTC
CASSPPGQGNYGYTF
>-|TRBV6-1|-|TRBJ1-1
TGTGCCAGCACTCCGGGGGGAGCTAACACTGAAGCTTTCTTT
CASTPGGANTEAFF
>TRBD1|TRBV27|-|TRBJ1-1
TGTGCCAGCAGTTCAAACCCGGGACAGGGGTACACTGAAGCTTTCTTT
CASSSNPGQGYTEAFF
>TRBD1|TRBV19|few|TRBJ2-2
TGTGCCAGTAGTCTTGTCTCGACAGGGAACGGGGAGCTGTTTTTT
CASSLVSTGNGELFF
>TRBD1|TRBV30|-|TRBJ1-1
TGTGCCTGGAGGGGGAGGACAGGGGCCCCCACTGAAGCTTTCTTT
CAWRGRTGAPTEAFF
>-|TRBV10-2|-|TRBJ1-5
TGCGCCAGCAGTGATAGCGAATCGAATCAGCCCCAGCATTTT
CASSDSESNQPQHF
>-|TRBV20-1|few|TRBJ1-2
TGCAGGGACGGAGACTATGGCTACACCTTC
CRDGDYGYTF
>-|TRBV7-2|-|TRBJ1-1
TGTGCCAGCAGCCCAAGAGGTCAAGGCACTGAAGCTTTCTTT
CASSPRGQGTEAFF
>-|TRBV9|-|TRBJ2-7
TGTGCCAGCAGCGTAGCTTCTAGCGAGACCTACGAGCAGTACTTC
CASSVASSETYEQYF
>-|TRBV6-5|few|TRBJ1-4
TGTGCCAGCAGTCAGGGCGGTCAGAGTGAAAAACTGTTTTTT
CASSQGGQSEKLFF
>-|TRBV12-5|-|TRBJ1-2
TGTGCTAGTGGTTTGGTACCGGGGACGCAAGCTAACTATGGCTACACCTTC
CASGLVPGTQANYGYTF
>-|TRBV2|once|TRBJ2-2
TGTGCCAGCCTCGGGCGGACCCAGAACACCGGGGAGCTGTTTTTT
CASLGRTQNTGELFF